Sequencing of this T cell receptor beta chain was carried out in a study of blood T cells in healthy people across ages. Using a J-beta primer mix together with a sample-barcoded 5' primer, a second PCR was run for roughly 6 to 12 cycles. Via MiXCR, TCRdb re-called the 5' RACE reads, giving one row per CDR3 protein. Altogether 1.5 million to 2 million distinct CDR3 sequences are present, roughly 32% being singletons, with the ten largest covering approximately 11%. Trimming shortened V by 0 bases and J by 2 bases, and 11 bases separated the two germline ends. This CDR3 spans 16 amino acids. From germline, CDR1 is MGHRA and CDR2 YSYEKL. Caucasian individuals from Russia who were healthy and aged roughly 6 to 95 acted as donors. Roughly 10 milliliters was the volume of peripheral blood drawn from each donor.

The TCR comes from a woman under 40 in good health. The chain links TRBV4-1 to TRBJ2-1; a weak D match, TRBD1 (5 bases). Material for sequencing was blood. The CDR3 loop reads CASSQDLWGTYNEQFF. The CDR3 DNA reads TGCGCCAGCAGCCAAGATCTATGGGGCACCTACAATGAGCAGTTCTTC.